This TCR beta chain stems from a study of beta chain features in type 1 diabetes. Sorting produced populations that all topped 98% purity. Notes on the study in general: There was a moderate but significant shortening of TCRB CDR3s in all four CD4+ subsets of Type 1 diabetes patients.

Notes on this clone: The antigen remains unidentified.

Expressed TCRB transcripts were sequenced because the isolated RNA had all been reverse transcribed beforehand. Sequencing used immunoSEQ multiplex PCR; TCRdb keeps in-frame clones, though not all of them. This table has hundreds of thousands of clones, 15% to 18% appearing once. The clonotype originates from a young man in good health. The sample taken for sequencing was naive CD4+ T cells from blood.

CDR3 nucleotides: TGTGCCAGCAGCCAAGACGGGACGGCAGGGGTGACCCAGTACTTC. Translating gives CASSQDGTAGVTQYF. The chain recombines TRBV14 with TRBJ2-5; possibly TRBD1 for D (6 bases). Germline-derived CDR1 and CDR2 are SGHDN and FVKESK. This CDR3 comprises 15 residues. V was pared by 0 bases and J by 7 bases, with 15 bases between.